This entry is about one T cell receptor beta chain. Which antigen it targets is not known. No qualities accompany the bases; no much larger clone lies one base away. Genomic DNA was extracted from sorted cells for sequencing of the TCRbeta CDR3 region. TCRbeta CDR3 regions were sequenced using the immunoSEQ Assay. TCRdb holds this immuneACCESS table with in-frame rearrangements only. Some clones are missing; in checked studies, unresolved V genes explain under half, and the rest has no known cause. Counted in this sample were around 25,000 clones; roughly 80% of them appeared once. About 12% of the sample is taken by the ten largest. Based on the germline V gene (reference sequence), the CDR1 and CDR2 sequences are MNHEY and SMNVEV. Counted from cysteine to phenylalanine, this CDR3 has 15 amino acids. The DNA shown is the 45-base CDR3, in frame from base 1. At the junction V is shortened by 0 bases and J by 5 bases, with 11 bases in between.

The data belong to a study of OX40 agonist ivuxolimab in advanced cancers. For context, the study as a whole: The costimulatory receptor OX40 (CD134) was targeted by ivuxolimab, a fully human IgG2 agonistic monoclonal antibody. Intravenous ivuxolimab was administered to patients every 2 weeks at six dose levels: 0.01, 0.1, 0.3, 1.5, 3 and 10 mg/kg. Among the roughly 54 dose-escalation patients, 19 had hepatocellular carcinoma, 15 or so melanoma, 9 renal cell carcinoma and 9 head and neck cancer. In the dose-escalation cohort, over 65% of patients were male, and the mean age was approximately 60 years, with a range of roughly 20 to 80. Prior anti-PD-1, anti-PD-L1 or anti-CTLA-4 therapy was permitted, and checkpoint inhibitors had been received by around 39% of dose-escalation patients. Partial responses occurred in three dose-escalation patients: two with cutaneous melanoma and one with hepatocellular carcinoma. Peripheral TCRbeta sequencing was intended to test whether TCR sequence diversity was altered and clonal T-cell expansion was caused by ivuxolimab. The paper describes the monotherapy dose-escalation part (N of about 55 patients) of the phase I trial of ivuxolimab.

The research as a whole found: At doses of 0.1 to 3.0 mg/kg, clonal expansion of both CD4+ and CD8+ T cells in blood was seen between baseline and week 6. Antigen specificity was not determined for the clonally expanded peripheral T cells. Low levels of normalized T-cell clonal expansion were also seen in some nonresponding patients. In the 0.1-3.0 mg/kg groups, partial responders were among the patients with the lowest normalized peripheral clonal expansion, particularly in CD8+ T cells. After ivuxolimab, CD8+ T cells had more expanded clones than CD4+ T cells on average.

Patients with a history of autoimmune disease or receiving systemic immunosuppression were excluded from the trial. Peripheral blood for TCR sequencing was collected from all dose cohorts at baseline, on cycle 4 day 1, and on cycle 7 day 1. Samples came from an open-label, multicenter, first-in-human phase I dose-escalation trial of ivuxolimab. Adults with locally advanced or metastatic melanoma, renal cell carcinoma, hepatocellular carcinoma or head and neck squamous cell carcinoma were enrolled in the trial. Before TCR sequencing, CD4+ and CD8+ T cells were separately sorted from peripheral blood.

Source: CD4+ or CD8+ T cells sorted from blood, taken in a trial of the OX40 agonist ivuxolimab. The sequence was obtained from an adult with an advanced solid tumor such as melanoma, head and neck, liver or kidney cancer. The chain employs TRBV27 and TRBJ2-1, with an unclear D gene assignment. CDR3 loop: CASSLSGPEHNEQFF. The bases read TGTGCCAGCAGTTTATCAGGGCCAGAACACAATGAGCAGTTCTTC.